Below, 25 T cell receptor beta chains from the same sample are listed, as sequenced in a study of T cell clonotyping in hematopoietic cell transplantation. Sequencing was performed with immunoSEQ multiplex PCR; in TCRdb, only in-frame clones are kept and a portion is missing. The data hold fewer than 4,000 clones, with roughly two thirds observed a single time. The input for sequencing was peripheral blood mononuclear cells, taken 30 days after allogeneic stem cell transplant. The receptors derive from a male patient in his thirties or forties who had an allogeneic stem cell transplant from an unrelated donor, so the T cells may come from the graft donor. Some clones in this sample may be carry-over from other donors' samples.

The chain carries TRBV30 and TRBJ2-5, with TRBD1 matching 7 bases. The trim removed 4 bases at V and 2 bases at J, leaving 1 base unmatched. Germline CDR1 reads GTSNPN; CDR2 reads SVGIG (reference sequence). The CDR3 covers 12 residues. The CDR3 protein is CAWKTGQETQYF. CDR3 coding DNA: TGTGCCTGGAAGACAGGGCAAGAGACCCAGTACTTC.

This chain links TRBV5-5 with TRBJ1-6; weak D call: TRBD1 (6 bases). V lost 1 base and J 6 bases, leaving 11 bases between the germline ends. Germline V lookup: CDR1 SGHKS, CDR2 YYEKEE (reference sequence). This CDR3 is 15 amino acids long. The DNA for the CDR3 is TGTGCCAGCAGCTTGAGGGGGGGGAGTAATTCACCCCTCCACTTT. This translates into CASSLRGGSNSPLHF.

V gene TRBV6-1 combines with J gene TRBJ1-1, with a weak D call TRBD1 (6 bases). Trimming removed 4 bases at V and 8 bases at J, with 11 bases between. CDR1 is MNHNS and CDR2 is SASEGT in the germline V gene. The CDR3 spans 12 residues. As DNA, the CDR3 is TGTGCCAGCAGTGTCCAAGGGACAGAAGCTTTCTTT. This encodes CASSVQGTEAFF.

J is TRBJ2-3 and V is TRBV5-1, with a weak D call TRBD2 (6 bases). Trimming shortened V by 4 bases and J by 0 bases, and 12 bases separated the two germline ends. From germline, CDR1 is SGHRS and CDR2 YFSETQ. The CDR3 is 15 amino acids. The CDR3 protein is CASSLGLASTDTQYF. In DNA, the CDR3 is TGCGCCAGCAGCCTGGGGCTAGCGAGCACAGATACGCAGTATTTT.

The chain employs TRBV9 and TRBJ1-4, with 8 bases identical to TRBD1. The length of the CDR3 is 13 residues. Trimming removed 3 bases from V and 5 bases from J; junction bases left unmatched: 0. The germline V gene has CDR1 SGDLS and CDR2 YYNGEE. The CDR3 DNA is TGTGCCAGCAGCGGGACAGGGAATGAAAAACTGTTTTTT. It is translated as CASSGTGNEKLFF.

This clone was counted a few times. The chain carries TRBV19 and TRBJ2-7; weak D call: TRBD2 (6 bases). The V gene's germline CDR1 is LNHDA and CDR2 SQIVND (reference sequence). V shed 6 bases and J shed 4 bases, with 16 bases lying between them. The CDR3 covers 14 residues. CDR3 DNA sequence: TGTGCCAGTAGCCCGGCTAGCGCGGGATACGAGCAGTACTTC. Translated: CASSPASAGYEQYF.

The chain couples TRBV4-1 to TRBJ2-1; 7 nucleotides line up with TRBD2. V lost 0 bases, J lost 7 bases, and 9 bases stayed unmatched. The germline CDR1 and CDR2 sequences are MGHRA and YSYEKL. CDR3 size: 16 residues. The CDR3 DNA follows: TGCGCCAGCAGCCAAGAAATACTAGCGTTAGAGAATGAGCAGTTCTTC. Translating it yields CASSQEILALENEQFF.

Here the CDR3 reads CASSLTNRGETQYF. The DNA of the CDR3 is TGTGCCAGCAGCTTAACGAACAGGGGAGAGACCCAGTACTTC. This sequence joins TRBV7-9 and TRBJ2-5; 7 bases are a match to TRBD1. The CDR3 sequence is 14 residues long. Germline CDR1 and CDR2: SEHNR and FQNEAQ (reference sequence). The junction had 4 bases not matched to a gene; V was cut back by 2 bases and J by 4 bases.

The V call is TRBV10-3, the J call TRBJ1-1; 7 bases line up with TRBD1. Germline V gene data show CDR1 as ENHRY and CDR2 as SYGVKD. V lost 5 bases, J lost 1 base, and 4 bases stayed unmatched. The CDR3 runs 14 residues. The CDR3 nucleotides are TGTGCCATCAGTCCGCGGACAGGGAACACTGAAGCTTTCTTT. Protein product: CAISPRTGNTEAFF.

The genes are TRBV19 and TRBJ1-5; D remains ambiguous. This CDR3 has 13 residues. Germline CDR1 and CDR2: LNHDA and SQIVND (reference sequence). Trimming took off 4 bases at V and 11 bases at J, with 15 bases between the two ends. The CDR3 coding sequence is TGTGCCAGTAGTACTAGGAGCGCTTGGGCCCAGCATTTT. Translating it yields CASSTRSAWAQHF.

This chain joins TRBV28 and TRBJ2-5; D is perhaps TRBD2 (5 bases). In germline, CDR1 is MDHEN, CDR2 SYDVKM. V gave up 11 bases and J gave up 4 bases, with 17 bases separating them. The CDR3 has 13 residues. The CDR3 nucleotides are TGTGCCCTGCAGGACTCCCGCGGAGAGACCCAGTACTTC. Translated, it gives CALQDSRGETQYF.

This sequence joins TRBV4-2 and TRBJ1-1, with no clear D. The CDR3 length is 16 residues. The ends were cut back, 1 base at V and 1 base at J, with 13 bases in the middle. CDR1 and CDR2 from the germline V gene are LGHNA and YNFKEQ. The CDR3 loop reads CASSQGRGRENTEAFF. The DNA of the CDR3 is TGTGCCAGCAGCCAAGGACGAGGAAGGGAGAACACTGAAGCTTTCTTT.

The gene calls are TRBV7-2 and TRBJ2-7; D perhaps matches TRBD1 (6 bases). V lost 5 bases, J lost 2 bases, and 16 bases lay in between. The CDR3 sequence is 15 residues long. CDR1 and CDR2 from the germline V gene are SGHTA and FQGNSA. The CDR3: CASSLRQGQTYEQYF. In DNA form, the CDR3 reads TGTGCCAGCAGCCTAAGGCAGGGGCAAACCTACGAGCAGTACTTC.

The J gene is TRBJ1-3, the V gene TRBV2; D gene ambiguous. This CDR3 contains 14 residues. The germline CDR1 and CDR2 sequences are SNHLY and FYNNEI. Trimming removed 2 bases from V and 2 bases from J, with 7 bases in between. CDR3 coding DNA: TGTGCCAGCAGTGAACCCCGGGCTGGAAACACCATATATTTT. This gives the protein CASSEPRAGNTIYF.

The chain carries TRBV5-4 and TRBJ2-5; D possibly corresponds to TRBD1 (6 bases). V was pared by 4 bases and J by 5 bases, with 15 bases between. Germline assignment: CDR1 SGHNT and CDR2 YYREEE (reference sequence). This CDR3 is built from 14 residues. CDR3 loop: CASSMQGTAETQYF. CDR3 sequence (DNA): TGTGCCAGCAGCATGCAGGGGACGGCGGAGACCCAGTACTTC.

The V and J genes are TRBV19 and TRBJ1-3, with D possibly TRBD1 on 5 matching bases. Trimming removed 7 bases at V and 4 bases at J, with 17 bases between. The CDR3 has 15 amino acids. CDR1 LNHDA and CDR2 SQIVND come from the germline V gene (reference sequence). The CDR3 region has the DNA TGTGCCAGTAACCCTCAGGGAACCATGGGAAACACCATATATTTT. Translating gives CASNPQGTMGNTIYF.

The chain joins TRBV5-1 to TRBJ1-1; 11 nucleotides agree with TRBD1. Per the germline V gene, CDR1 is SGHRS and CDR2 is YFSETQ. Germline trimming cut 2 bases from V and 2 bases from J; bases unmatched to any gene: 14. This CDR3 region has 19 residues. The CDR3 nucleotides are TGCGCCAGCAGCTTCGCGATGGAGGACAGGGGGCTTATTAACACTGAAGCTTTCTTT. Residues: CASSFAMEDRGLINTEAFF.

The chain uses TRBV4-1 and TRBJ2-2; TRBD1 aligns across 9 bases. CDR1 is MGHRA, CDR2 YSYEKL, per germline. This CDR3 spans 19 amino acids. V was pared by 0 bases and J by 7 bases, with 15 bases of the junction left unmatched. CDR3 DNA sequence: TGCGCCAGCAGCCAAGATCGTTTTGGGGACAGGGTTTATGGCGGGGAGCTGTTTTTT. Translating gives CASSQDRFGDRVYGGELFF.

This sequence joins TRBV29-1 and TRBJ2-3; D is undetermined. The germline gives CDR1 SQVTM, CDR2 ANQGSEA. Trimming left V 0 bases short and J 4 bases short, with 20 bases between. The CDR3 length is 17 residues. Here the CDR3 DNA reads TGCAGCGTTGAAGATTTAAGTCGGGCTAGTGGATCAGATACGCAGTATTTT. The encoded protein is CSVEDLSRASGSDTQYF.

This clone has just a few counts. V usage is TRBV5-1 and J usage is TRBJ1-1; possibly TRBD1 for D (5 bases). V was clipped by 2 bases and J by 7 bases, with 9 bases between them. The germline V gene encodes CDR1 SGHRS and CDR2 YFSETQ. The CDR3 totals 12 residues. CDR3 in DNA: TGCGCCAGCAGCTTCTCCGGGGGTGAAGCTTTCTTT. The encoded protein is CASSFSGGEAFF.

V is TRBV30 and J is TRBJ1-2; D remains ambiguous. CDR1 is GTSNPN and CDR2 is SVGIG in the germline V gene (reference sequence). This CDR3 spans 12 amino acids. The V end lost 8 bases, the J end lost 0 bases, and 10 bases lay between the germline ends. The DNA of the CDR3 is TGTGCCAACCGGCCAGCTAACTATGGCTACACCTTC. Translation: CANRPANYGYTF.

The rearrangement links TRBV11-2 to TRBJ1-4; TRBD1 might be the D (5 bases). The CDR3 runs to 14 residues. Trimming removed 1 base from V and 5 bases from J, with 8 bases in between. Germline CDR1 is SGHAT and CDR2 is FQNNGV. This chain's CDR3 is CASSLGQGNEKLFF. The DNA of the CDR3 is TGTGCCAGCAGCTTAGGGCAGGGCAATGAAAAACTGTTTTTT.

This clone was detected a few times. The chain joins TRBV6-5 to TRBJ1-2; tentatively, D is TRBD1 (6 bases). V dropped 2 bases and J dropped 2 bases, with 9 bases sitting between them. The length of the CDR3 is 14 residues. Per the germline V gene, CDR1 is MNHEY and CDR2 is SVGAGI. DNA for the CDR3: TGTGCCAGCAGTTACAGGGGGGGAAACTATGGCTACACCTTC. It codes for CASSYRGGNYGYTF.

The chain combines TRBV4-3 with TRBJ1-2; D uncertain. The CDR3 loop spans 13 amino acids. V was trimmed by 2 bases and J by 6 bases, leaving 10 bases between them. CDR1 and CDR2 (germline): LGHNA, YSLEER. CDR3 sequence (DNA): TGCGCCAGCAGCCAAACGATCACCCATGGCTACACCTTC. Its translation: CASSQTITHGYTF.

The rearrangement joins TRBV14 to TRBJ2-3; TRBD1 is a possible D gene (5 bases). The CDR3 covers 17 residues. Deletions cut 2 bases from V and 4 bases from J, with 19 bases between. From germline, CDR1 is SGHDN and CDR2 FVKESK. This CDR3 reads CASSQLGGAGQSDTQYF. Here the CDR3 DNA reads TGTGCCAGCAGCCAACTGGGTGGTGCAGGGCAATCAGATACGCAGTATTTT. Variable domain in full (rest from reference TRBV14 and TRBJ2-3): EAGVTQFPSHSVIEKGQTVTLRCDPISGHDNLYWYRRVMGKEIKFLLHFVKESKQDESGMPNNRFLAERTGGTYSTLKVQPAELEDSGVYFCASSQLGGAGQSDTQYFGPGTRLTVL.